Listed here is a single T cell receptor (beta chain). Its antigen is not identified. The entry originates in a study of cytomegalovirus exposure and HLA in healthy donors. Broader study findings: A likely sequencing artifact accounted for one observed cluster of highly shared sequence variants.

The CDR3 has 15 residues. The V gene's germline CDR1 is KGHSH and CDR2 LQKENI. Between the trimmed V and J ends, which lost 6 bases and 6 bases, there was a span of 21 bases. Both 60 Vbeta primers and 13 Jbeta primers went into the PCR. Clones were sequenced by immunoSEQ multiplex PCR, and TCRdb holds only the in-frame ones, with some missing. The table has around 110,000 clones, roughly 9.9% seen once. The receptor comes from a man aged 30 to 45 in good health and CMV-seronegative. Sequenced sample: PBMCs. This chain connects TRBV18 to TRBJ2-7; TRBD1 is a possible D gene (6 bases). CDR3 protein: CASSRTSNQGTEQYF. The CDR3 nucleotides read TGTGCCAGCTCCCGTACCAGTAATCAGGGGACCGAGCAGTACTTC.